This T cell receptor beta chain was recovered during a study of T cells in Graves' hyperthyroidism and ophthalmopathy. General study points: Blood also contained most expanded thyroid clonotypes above 0.001.

TCR beta CDR3 sequences were amplified from RNA transcripts. Initially, a first-round RT-PCR of the TCR CDR3 employed the HTBI primer set. TCRdb recomputed calls from the multiplex PCR reads with MiXCR, one row per CDR3 protein. The profile shows a few hundred thousand distinct CDR3 sequences, about 20% of them singletons. CDR3 size: 14 residues. The V gene lost 3 bases and the J gene lost 5 bases, with 13 bases spanning the gap. This clonotype was seen at least ten times. Its antigen is not known. This receptor was obtained from a woman aged 70-85 years with Graves' ophthalmopathy. The chain couples TRBV12-3 or TRBV12-4 to TRBJ2-5; D possibly corresponds to TRBD2 (6 bases). Source material: blood. The DNA for the CDR3 is TGTGCCAGCAGTTTGGTGGAGGGCGGCGAGACCCAGTACTTC. Amino acids: CASSLVEGGETQYF.